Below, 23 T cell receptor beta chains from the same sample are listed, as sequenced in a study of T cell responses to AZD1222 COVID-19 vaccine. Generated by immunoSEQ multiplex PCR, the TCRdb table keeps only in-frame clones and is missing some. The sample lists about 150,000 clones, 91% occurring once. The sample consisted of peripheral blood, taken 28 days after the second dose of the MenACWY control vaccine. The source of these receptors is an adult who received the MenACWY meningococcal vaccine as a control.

The CDR3 DNA is TGCGCCAGCCGCGAGGGGACTACCTACAATGAGCAGTTCTTC. This gives the protein CASREGTTYNEQFF. The chain has TRBV5-1 and TRBJ2-1, with TRBD2 identical over 7 bases. This CDR3 is built from 14 residues. V was pared by 7 bases and J by 2 bases, with 6 bases of the junction left unmatched. CDR1 and CDR2 (germline): SGHRS, YFSETQ.

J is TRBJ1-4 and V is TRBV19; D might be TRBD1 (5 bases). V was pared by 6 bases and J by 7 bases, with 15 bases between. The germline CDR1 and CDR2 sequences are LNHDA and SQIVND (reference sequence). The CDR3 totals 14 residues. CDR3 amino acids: CASRAAGSSEKLFF. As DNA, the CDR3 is TGTGCCAGTAGGGCGGCAGGGTCGTCTGAAAAACTGTTTTTT.

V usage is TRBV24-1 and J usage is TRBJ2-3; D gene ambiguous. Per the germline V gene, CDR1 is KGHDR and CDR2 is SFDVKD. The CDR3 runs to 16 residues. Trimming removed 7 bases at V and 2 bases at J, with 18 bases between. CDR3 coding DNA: TGTGCCACCAGAGCCTCGTGGGATAGAGACACAGATACGCAGTATTTT. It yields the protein CATRASWDRDTDTQYF.

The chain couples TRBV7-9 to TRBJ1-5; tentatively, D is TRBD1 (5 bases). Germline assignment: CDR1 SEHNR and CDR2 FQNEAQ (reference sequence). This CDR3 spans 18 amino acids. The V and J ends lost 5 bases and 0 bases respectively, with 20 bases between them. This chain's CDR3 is CASSAPGPQTDSNQPQHF. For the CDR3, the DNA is TGTGCCAGCAGCGCTCCGGGACCTCAGACTGATAGCAATCAGCCCCAGCATTTT. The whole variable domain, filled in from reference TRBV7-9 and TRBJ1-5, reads DTGVSQNPRHKITKRGQNVTFRCDPISEHNRLYWYRQTLGQGPEFLTYFQNEAQLEKSRLLSDRFSAERPKGSFSTLEIQRTEQGDSAMYLCASSAPGPQTDSNQPQHFGDGTRLSIL.

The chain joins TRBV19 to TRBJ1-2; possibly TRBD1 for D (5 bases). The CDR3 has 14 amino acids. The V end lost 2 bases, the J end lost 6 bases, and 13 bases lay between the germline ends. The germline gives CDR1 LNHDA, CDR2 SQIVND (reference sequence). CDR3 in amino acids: CASSIPPGSDGYTF. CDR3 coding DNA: TGTGCCAGTAGTATACCCCCAGGGTCAGATGGCTACACCTTC.

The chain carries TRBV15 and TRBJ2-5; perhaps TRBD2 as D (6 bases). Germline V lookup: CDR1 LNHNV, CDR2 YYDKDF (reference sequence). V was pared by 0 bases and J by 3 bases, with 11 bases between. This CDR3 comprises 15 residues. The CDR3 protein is CATSRDGGSEETQYF. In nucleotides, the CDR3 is TGTGCCACCAGCAGAGACGGGGGTTCCGAAGAGACCCAGTACTTC.

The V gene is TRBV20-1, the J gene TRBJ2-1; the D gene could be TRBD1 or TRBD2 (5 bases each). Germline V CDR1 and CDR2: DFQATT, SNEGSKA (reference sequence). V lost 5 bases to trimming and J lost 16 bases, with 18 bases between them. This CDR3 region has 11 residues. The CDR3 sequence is CSASLGVFGFF. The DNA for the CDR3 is TGCAGTGCTTCTTTGGGGGTCTTTGGCTTCTTC.

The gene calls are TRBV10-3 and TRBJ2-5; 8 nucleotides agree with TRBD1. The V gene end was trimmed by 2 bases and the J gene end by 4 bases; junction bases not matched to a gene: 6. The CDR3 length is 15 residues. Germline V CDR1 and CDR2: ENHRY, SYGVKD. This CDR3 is CAISEQGADRETQYF. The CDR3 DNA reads TGTGCCATCAGTGAGCAGGGGGCAGACCGAGAGACCCAGTACTTC.

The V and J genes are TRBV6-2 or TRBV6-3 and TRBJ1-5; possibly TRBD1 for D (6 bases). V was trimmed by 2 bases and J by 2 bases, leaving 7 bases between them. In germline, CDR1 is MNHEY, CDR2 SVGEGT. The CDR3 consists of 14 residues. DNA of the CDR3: TGTGCCAGCAGTTACGAGGGGGGCAATCAGCCCCAGCATTTT. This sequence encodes CASSYEGGNQPQHF.

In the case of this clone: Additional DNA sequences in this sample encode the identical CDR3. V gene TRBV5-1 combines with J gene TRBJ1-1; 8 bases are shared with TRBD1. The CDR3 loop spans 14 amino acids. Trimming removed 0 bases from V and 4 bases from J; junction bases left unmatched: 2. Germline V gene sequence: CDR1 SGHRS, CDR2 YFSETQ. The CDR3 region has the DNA TGCGCCAGCAGCTTGGCAGGGGGCGGCACTGAAGCTTTCTTT. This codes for CASSLAGGGTEAFF.

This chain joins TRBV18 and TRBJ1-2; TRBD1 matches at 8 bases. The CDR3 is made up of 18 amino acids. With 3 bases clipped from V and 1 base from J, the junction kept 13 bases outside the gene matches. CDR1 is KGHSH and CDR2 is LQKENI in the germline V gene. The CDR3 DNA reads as TGTGCCAGCTCACCCCCCGGACAGGGTGGCGGATTTAACTATGGCTACACCTTC. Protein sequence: CASSPPGQGGGFNYGYTF.

The CDR3 here is CATTPRAGGVETQYF. The CDR3 DNA sequence: TGTGCCACTACCCCCCGAGCGGGAGGGGTGGAGACCCAGTACTTC. This chain links TRBV7-2 with TRBJ2-5; 10 bases are a match to TRBD2. The CDR3 loop spans 15 amino acids. Trimming took 10 bases from V and 5 from J; bases not matched to a gene: 13. The germline gives CDR1 SGHTA, CDR2 FQGNSA.

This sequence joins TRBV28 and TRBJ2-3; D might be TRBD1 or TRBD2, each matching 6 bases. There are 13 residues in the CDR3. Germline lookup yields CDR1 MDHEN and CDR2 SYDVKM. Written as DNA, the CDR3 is TGTGCATGGGGGGCTCCTAGCACAGATACGCAGTATTTT. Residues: CAWGAPSTDTQYF.

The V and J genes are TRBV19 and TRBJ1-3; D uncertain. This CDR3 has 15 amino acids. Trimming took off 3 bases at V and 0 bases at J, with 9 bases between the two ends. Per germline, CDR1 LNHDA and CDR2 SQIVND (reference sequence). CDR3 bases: TGTGCCAGTAGTATTCGGGTTCTCTCTGGAAACACCATATATTTT. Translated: CASSIRVLSGNTIYF. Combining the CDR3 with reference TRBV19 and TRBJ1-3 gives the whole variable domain DGGITQSPKYLFRKEGQNVTLSCEQNLNHDAMYWYRQDPGQGLRLIYYSQIVNDFQKGDIAEGYSVSREKKESFPLTVTSAQKNPTAFYLCASSIRVLSGNTIYFGEGSWLTVV.

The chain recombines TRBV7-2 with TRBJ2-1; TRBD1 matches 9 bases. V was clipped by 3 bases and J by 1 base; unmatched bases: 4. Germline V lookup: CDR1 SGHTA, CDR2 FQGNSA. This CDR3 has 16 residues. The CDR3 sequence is CASSLRQGGSYNEQFF. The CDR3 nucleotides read TGTGCCAGCAGCTTGAGACAGGGGGGGTCCTACAATGAGCAGTTCTTC.

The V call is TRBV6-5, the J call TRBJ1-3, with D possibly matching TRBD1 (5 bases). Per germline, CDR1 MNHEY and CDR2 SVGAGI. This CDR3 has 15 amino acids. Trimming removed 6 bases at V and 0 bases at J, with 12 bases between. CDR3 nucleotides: TGTGCCAGCAGACGGGACGGATCCTCTGGAAACACCATATATTTT. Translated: CASRRDGSSGNTIYF.

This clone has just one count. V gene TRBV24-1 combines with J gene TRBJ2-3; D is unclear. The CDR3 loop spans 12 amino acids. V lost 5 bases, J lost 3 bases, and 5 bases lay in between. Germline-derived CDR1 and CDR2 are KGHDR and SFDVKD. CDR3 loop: CATSGGTDTQYF. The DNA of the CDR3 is TGTGCCACCAGTGGTGGTACAGATACGCAGTATTTT.

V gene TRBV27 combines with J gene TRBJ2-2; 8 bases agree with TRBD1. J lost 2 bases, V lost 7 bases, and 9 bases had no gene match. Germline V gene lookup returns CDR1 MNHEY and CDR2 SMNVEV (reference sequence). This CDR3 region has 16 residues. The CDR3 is CASTNMDRVNTGELFF. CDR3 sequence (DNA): TGTGCCAGCACAAACATGGACAGGGTTAACACCGGGGAGCTGTTTTTT.

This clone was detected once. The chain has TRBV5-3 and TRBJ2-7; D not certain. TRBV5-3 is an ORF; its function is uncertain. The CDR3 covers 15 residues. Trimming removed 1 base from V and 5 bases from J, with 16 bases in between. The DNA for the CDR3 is TGTGCCAGAAGCTTGAGTTGGGGTGTTAGCCACGAGCAGTACTTC. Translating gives CARSLSWGVSHEQYF.

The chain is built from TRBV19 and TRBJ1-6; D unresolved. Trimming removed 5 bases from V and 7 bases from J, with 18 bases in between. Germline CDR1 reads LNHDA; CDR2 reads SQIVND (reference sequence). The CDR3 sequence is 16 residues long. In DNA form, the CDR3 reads TGTGCCAGTAGTCCGACGGACTACAGTTGGAATTCACCCCTCCACTTT. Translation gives CASSPTDYSWNSPLHF.

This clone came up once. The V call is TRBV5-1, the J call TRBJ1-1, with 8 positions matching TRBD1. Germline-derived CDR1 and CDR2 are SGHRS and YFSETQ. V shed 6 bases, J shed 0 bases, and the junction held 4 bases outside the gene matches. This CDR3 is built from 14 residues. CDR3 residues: CASIEGQVNTEAFF. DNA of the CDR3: TGCGCCAGCATCGAGGGACAGGTGAACACTGAAGCTTTCTTT.

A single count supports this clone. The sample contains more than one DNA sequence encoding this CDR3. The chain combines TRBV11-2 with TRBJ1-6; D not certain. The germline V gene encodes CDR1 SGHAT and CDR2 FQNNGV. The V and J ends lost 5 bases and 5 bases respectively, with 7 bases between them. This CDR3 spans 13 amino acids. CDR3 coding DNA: TGTGCCAGCAGCCTGGGGAATAATTCACCCCTCCACTTT. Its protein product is CASSLGNNSPLHF.

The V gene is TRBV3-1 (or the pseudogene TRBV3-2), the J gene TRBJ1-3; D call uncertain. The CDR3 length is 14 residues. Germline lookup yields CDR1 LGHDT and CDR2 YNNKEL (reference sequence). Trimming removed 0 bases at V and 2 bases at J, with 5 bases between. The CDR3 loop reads CASSQDEAGNTIYF. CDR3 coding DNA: TGTGCCAGCAGCCAAGACGAAGCTGGAAACACCATATATTTT.